Each of the 13 T cell receptor beta chains below was sequenced from the same sample in a study of blood T cell repertoires in COVID-19. Profiling relied on immunoSEQ multiplex PCR, and the TCRdb table lists in-frame clones only, not all of them. The repertoire consists of some 97,000 clones, with roughly 80% occurring once and the leading ten covering roughly 12%. The sequenced material came from peripheral blood. The receptors derive from a man in his forties or fifties with active or convalescent COVID-19.

This chain connects TRBV5-1 to TRBJ1-5, with a weak D call TRBD1 (6 bases). From germline, CDR1 is SGHRS and CDR2 YFSETQ. This CDR3 is built from 17 residues. Trimming took off 6 bases at V and 1 base at J, with 20 bases between the two ends. CDR3 protein: CASTSLLSGTSNQPQHF. In DNA form, the CDR3 reads TGCGCCAGCACATCCTTGCTTTCCGGGACAAGCAATCAGCCCCAGCATTTT.

This sequence joins TRBV9 and TRBJ2-7, with D maybe TRBD2 (6 bases). Germline lookup yields CDR1 SGDLS and CDR2 YYNGEE. This CDR3 region has 15 residues. Trimming removed 0 bases from V and 3 bases from J, with 13 bases in between. The CDR3 nucleotides read TGTGCCAGCAGCGTAGACGATAGCGGCCTCTACGAGCAGTACTTC. Translated: CASSVDDSGLYEQYF.

CDR3 in DNA: TGTGCCAGCAGCTACAGGGCTTCTAACTATGGCTACACCTTC. Translation: CASSYRASNYGYTF. This chain connects TRBV3-1 (or the pseudogene TRBV3-2) to TRBJ1-2; possibly TRBD1 for D (6 bases). With 5 bases removed from V and 0 bases from J, the gap between germline ends came to 10 bases. The CDR3 is made up of 14 amino acids. Germline CDR1 reads LGHDT; CDR2 reads YNNKEL (reference sequence).

The chain employs TRBV10-1 and TRBJ2-3; D is unresolved. Germline loops: CDR1 WNHNN, CDR2 SYGVQD (reference sequence). This CDR3 spans 14 amino acids. Trimming removed 5 bases at V and 4 bases at J, with 13 bases between. In DNA form, the CDR3 reads TGCGCCAGCAGTAACCGAGGCGGTGCAGATACGCAGTATTTT. This translates into CASSNRGGADTQYF.

V gene TRBV7-9 combines with J gene TRBJ2-1; a possible D gene is TRBD2 (5 bases). The V gene's germline CDR1 is SEHNR and CDR2 FQNEAQ (reference sequence). V lost 6 bases and J 5 bases, leaving 5 bases between the germline ends. The CDR3 is made up of 11 amino acids. The CDR3 loop reads CASRRDNEQFF. In DNA, the CDR3 is TGTGCCAGCAGGCGGGACAATGAGCAGTTCTTC. Full variable domain (remainder filled in from reference TRBV7-9 and TRBJ2-1): DTGVSQNPRHKITKRGQNVTFRCDPISEHNRLYWYRQTLGQGPEFLTYFQNEAQLEKSRLLSDRFSAERPKGSFSTLEIQRTEQGDSAMYLCASRRDNEQFFGPGTRLTVL.

The rearrangement joins TRBV9 to TRBJ1-4, with D perhaps matching TRBD1 (6 bases). CDR1 SGDLS and CDR2 YYNGEE come from the germline V gene. The CDR3 runs to 14 residues. Trimming removed 4 bases from V and 5 bases from J, with 12 bases in between. CDR3 nucleotide sequence: TGTGCCAGCAGCTTTTCGACAGGAAATGAAAAACTGTTTTTT. The encoded protein is CASSFSTGNEKLFF.

This chain uses TRBV30 with TRBJ2-7; weak D call: TRBD2 (6 bases). Trimming removed 0 bases at V and 5 bases at J, with 17 bases between. CDR3 length: 15 residues. The germline V gene encodes CDR1 GTSNPN and CDR2 SVGIG (reference sequence). The DNA for the CDR3 is TGTGCCTGGAGTGTACCTCAGCGGGCCATCGACGAGCAGTACTTC. It translates to CAWSVPQRAIDEQYF.

The V and J genes are TRBV5-1 and TRBJ1-2; D is ambiguous. The CDR3 has 13 residues. Germline lookup yields CDR1 SGHRS and CDR2 YFSETQ. V dropped 0 bases and J dropped 4 bases, with 7 bases sitting between them. This CDR3 reads CASSLGQFYGYTF. CDR3 sequence (DNA): TGCGCCAGCAGCTTGGGGCAGTTCTATGGCTACACCTTC.

The chain combines TRBV21-1 with TRBJ2-7; TRBD1 is the table's D call, not checked against the DNA. TRBV21-1 counts as a pseudogene. The CDR3 length is 16 residues. The CDR3 region has the DNA TGTGCCAGCAGCCCCCGGGACAGGGGTTTCCTACGAGAGCAGTACTTC. Translation: CASSPRDRGFLREQYF.

The chain employs TRBV19 and TRBJ2-7; D might be TRBD1 (6 bases). The CDR3 covers 15 residues. Trimming left V 4 bases short and J 3 bases short, with 16 bases between. The germline gives CDR1 LNHDA, CDR2 SQIVND (reference sequence). The CDR3 nucleotides are TGTGCCAGTAGTAGTCCCCAGACAGGAGACTACGAGCAGTACTTC. It translates to CASSSPQTGDYEQYF.

This clone was seen just once. The CDR3 region is CASSLDLAGEGNEQFF. In DNA, the CDR3 is TGCGCCAGCAGCTTGGATCTGGCGGGAGAGGGCAATGAGCAGTTCTTC. This rearrangement joins TRBV5-1 to TRBJ2-1; 7 nucleotides align to TRBD2. CDR1 and CDR2 (germline): SGHRS, YFSETQ. Trimming removed 0 bases from V and 6 bases from J; junction bases left unmatched: 9. The CDR3 is 16 residues long.

V gene TRBV5-5 combines with J gene TRBJ2-4; possibly TRBD1 for D (5 bases). Germline V gene data show CDR1 as SGHKS and CDR2 as YYEKEE (reference sequence). This CDR3 region has 13 residues. V shed 1 base and J shed 8 bases, with 10 bases lying between them. DNA of the CDR3: TGTGCCAGCAGCTTGTCCAGGGTGGACATTCAGTACTTC. The encoded protein is CASSLSRVDIQYF.

The chain carries TRBV4-1 and TRBJ2-1; D call uncertain. Germline CDR1 and CDR2: MGHRA and YSYEKL. The CDR3 is 16 amino acids. V dropped 1 base and J dropped 0 bases, with 10 bases sitting between them. DNA of the CDR3: TGCGCCAGCAGCCAAGGACACCCGAGCTCCTACAATGAGCAGTTCTTC. Translation gives CASSQGHPSSYNEQFF.